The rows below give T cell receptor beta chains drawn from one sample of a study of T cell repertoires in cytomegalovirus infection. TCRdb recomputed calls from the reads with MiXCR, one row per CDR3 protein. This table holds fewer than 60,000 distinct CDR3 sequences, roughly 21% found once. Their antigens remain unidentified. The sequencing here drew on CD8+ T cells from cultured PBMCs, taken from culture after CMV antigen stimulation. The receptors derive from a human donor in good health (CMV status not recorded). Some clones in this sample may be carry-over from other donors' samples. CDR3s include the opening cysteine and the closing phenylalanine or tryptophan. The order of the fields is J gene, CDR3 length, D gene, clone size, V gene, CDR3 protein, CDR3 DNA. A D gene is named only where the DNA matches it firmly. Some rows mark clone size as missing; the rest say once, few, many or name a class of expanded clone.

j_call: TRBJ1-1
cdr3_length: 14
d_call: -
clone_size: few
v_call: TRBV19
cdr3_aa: CASSIDEENTEAFF
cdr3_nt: TGTGCCAGTAGTATAGATGAGGAGAACACTGAAGCTTTCTTT

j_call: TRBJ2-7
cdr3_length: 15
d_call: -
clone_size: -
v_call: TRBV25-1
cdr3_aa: CASSEQTGHIYEQYF
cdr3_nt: TGTGCCAGCAGTGAACAAACGGGACACATCTACGAGCAGTACTTC

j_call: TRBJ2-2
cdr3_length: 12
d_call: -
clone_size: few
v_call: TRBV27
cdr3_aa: CASRSFSGELFF
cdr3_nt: TGTGCCAGCAGATCCTTTTCGGGGGAGCTGTTTTTT

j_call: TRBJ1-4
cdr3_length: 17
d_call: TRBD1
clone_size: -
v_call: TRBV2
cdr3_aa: CASMVGQGPVAGEKLFF
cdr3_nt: TGTGCCAGCATGGTCGGACAGGGGCCCGTCGCAGGGGAAAAACTGTTTTTT

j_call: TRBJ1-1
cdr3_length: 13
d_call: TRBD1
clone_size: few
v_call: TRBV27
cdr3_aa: CASRPGTDPFHFF
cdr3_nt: TGTGCCAGCAGGCCCGGGACAGACCCCTTCCATTTCTTT

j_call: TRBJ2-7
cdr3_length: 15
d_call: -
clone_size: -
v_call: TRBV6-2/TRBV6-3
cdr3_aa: CASRERRDTIYEQYF
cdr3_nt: TGTGCCAGCAGAGAAAGACGGGACACCATCTACGAGCAGTACTTC

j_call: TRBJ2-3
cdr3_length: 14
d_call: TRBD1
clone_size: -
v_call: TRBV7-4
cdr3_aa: CASSPTGATHTQYF
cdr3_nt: TGTGCCAGCAGCCCTACAGGGGCCACTCATACGCAGTATTTT

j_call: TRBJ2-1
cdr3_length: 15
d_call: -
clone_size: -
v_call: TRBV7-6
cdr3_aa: CASSLGGPVYNEQFF
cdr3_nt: TGTGCCAGCAGCTTAGGGGGGCCCGTCTACAATGAGCAGTTCTTC

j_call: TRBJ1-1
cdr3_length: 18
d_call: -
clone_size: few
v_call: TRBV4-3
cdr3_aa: CASSQDQEPGRGGTEAFF
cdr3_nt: TGCGCCAGCAGCCAAGATCAGGAGCCCGGCAGGGGAGGGACTGAAGCTTTCTTT

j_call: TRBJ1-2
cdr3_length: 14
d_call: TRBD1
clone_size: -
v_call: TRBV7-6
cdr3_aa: CASSRDRGPGGYTF
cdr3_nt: TGTGCCAGCAGCCGGGACAGGGGGCCTGGTGGCTACACCTTC

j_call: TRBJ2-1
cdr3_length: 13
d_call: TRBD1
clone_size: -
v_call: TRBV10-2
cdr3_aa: CASSNQGASDQFF
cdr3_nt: TGCGCCAGCAGTAATCAGGGGGCGAGTGACCAGTTCTTC

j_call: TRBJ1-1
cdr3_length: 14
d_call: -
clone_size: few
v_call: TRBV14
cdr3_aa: CASSHPTGNTEAFF
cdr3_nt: TGTGCCAGCAGCCACCCGACAGGTAACACTGAAGCTTTCTTT

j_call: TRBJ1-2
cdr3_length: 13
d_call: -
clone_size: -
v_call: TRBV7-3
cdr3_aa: CTSSPTGNGGYTF
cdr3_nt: TGTACCAGCAGCCCCACCGGGAATGGCGGCTACACCTTC

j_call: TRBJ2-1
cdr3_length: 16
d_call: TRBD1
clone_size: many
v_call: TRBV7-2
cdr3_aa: CASSLELQGAANEQFF
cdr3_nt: TGTGCCAGCAGCTTAGAGTTACAGGGGGCAGCCAATGAGCAGTTCTTC

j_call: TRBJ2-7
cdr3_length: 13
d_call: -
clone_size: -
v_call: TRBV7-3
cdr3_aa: CASSLTSSYEQYF
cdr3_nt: TGTGCCAGCAGCTTAACGAGCAGCTACGAGCAGTACTTC

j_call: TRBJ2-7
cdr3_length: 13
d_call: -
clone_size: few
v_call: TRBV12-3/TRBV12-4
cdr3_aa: CASSLGRSYEQYF
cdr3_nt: TGTGCCAGCAGTTTGGGCAGGTCCTACGAGCAGTACTTC

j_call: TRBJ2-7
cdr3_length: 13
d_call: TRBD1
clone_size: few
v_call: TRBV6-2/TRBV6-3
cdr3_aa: CASSSDRRYEQYF
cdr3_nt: TGTGCCAGCAGTTCGGACAGGCGCTACGAGCAGTACTTC

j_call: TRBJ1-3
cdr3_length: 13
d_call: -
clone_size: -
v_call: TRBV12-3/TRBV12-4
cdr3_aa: CASSGTAGNTIYF
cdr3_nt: TGTGCCAGCAGTGGGACCGCTGGAAACACCATATATTTT

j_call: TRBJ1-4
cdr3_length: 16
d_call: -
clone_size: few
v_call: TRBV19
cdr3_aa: CASSILHLATNEKLFF
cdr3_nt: TGTGCCAGTAGTATATTACACCTTGCAACTAATGAAAAACTGTTTTTT

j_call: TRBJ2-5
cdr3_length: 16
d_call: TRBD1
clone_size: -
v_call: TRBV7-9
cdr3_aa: CASTPPGTGEGETQYF
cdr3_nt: TGTGCCAGCACCCCACCCGGGACAGGGGAAGGAGAGACCCAGTACTTC

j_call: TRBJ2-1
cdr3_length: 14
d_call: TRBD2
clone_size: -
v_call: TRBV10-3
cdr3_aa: CASLGASGADEQFF
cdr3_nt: TGTGCCTCCCTCGGGGCTAGCGGGGCGGATGAGCAGTTCTTC

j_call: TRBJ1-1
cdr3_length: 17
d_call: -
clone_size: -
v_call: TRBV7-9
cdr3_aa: CASSLAQGSEWNTEAFF
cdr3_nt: TGTGCCAGCAGCTTAGCGCAAGGTTCGGAGTGGAACACTGAAGCTTTCTTT

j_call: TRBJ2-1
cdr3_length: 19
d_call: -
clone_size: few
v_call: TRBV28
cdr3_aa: CASKLSRAGPGLISNEQFF
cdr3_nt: TGTGCCAGTAAACTCTCGCGCGCCGGTCCGGGACTGATTTCCAATGAGCAGTTCTTC

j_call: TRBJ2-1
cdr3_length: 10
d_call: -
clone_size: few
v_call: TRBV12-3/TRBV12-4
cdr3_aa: CASSLGEQFF
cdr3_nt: TGTGCCAGCAGTTTGGGTGAGCAGTTCTTC

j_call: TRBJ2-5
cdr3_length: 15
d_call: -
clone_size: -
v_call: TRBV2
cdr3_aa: CASSDSAGPQETQYF
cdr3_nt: TGTGCCAGCAGTGATTCCGCCGGACCCCAAGAGACCCAGTACTTC

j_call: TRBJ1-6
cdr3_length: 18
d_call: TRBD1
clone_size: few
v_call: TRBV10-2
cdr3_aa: CASSSSPGQGRYNSPLHF
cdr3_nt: TGCGCCAGCAGTTCTTCCCCCGGACAGGGGCGCTATAATTCACCCCTCCACTTT

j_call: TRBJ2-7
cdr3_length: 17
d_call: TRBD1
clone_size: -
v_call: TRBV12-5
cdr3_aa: CASGLVGQGVSSYEQYF
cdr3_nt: TGTGCTAGTGGTTTGGTGGGACAGGGGGTTTCCTCCTACGAGCAGTACTTC

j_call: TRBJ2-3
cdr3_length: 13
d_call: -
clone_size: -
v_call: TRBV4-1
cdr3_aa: CASSQVITDTQYF
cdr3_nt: TGCGCCAGCAGCCAAGTAATCACAGATACGCAGTATTTT

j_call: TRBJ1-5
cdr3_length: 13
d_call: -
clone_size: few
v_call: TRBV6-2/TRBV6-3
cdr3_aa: CASRLEWGQPQHF
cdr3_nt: TGTGCCAGCAGACTTGAATGGGGTCAGCCCCAGCATTTT

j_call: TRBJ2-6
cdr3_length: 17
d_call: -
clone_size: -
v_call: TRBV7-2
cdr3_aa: CASSLGRPTSGANVLTF
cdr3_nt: TGTGCCAGCAGCTTAGGCAGGCCAACCTCTGGGGCCAACGTCCTGACTTTC

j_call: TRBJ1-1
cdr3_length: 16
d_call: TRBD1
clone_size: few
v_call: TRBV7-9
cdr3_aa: CASSLAKDRPNTEAFF
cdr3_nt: TGTGCCAGCAGCTTAGCAAAGGACAGGCCGAACACTGAAGCTTTCTTT

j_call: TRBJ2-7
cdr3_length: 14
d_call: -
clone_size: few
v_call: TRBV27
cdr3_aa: CASTQTGSSYEQYF
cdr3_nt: TGTGCCAGCACCCAGACAGGTAGCTCCTACGAGCAGTACTTC

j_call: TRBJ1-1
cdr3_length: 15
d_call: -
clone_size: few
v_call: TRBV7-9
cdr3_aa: CASSFGPQVNTEAFF
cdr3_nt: TGTGCCAGCAGCTTTGGACCACAGGTGAACACTGAAGCTTTCTTT

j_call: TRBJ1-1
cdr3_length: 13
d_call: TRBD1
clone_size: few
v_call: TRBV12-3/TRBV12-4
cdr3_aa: CASSHRTGGEAFF
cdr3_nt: TGTGCCAGCAGCCACCGGACAGGAGGGGAAGCTTTCTTT

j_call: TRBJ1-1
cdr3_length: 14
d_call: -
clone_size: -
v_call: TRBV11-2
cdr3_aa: CASSLDGSNTEAFF
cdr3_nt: TGTGCCAGCAGCTTAGATGGGTCGAACACTGAAGCTTTCTTT

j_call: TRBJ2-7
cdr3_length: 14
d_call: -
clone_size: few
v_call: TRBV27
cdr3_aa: CASSLAGRIYEQYF
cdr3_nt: TGTGCCAGCAGTTTAGCGGGACGGATCTACGAGCAGTACTTC

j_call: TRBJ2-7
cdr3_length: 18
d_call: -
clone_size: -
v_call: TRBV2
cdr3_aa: CASRFSGQVEWGDYEQYF
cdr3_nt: TGTGCCAGCAGATTTTCCGGACAGGTGGAATGGGGGGATTACGAGCAGTACTTC

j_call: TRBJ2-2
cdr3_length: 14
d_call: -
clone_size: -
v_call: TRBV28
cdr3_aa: CASSFYGNTGELFF
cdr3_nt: TGTGCCAGCAGTTTTTACGGGAACACCGGGGAGCTGTTTTTT

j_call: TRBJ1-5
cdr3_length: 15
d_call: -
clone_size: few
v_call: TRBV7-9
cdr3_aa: CASSFGQENYQPQHF
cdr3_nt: TGTGCCAGCAGCTTTGGGCAGGAAAATTATCAGCCCCAGCATTTT

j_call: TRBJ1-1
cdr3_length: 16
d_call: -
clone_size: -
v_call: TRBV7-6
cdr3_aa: CASSFLPRERGTEAFF
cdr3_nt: TGTGCCAGCAGCTTCCTCCCTAGAGAGAGGGGCACTGAAGCTTTCTTT

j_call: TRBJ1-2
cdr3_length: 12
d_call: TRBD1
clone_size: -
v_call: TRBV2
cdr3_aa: CATLQGVGGYTF
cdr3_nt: TGTGCCACTCTACAGGGGGTCGGTGGCTACACCTTC

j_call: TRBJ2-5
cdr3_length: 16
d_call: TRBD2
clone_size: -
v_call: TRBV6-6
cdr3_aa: CASFSSPTSGGETQYF
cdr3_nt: TGTGCCAGTTTCAGTTCGCCAACTAGCGGGGGCGAGACCCAGTACTTC

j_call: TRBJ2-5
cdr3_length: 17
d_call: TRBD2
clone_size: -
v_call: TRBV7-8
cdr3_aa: CASSLVFSGGLQETQYF
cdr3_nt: TGTGCCAGCAGCTTAGTGTTTAGCGGGGGGTTACAAGAGACCCAGTACTTC

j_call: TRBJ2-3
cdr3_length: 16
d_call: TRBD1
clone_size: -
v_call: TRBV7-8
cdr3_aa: CASSQLQGAVTDTQYF
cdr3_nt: TGTGCCAGCAGCCAATTACAGGGGGCGGTCACAGATACGCAGTATTTT

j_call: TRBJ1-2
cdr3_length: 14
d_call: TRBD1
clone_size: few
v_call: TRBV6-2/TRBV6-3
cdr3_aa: CTSSRPQGVPGYTF
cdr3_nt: TGTACCAGCAGTCGACCCCAGGGGGTGCCTGGCTACACCTTC

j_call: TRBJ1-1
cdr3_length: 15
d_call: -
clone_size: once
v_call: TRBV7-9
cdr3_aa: CASSPRGEDDTEAFF
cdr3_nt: TGTGCCAGCAGCCCACGTGGGGAGGATGACACTGAAGCTTTCTTT